This TCR beta chain stems from a study of T-cell reconstitution after alpha-beta-depleted transplantation in children. For TCRbeta, the library was prepared with unique molecular identifiers. TCRdb used MiXCR to reprocess the PCR reads, holding one entry per CDR3 protein. The table has about 500,000 distinct CDR3 sequences, approximately 30% seen once. Germline V gives CDR1 DFQATT, CDR2 SNEGSKA (reference sequence). Trimming removed 1 base from V and 7 bases from J; junction bases left unmatched: 7. The CDR3 runs to 15 residues. The chain carries TRBV20-1 and TRBJ2-3; 11 bases agree with TRBD2. This receptor was obtained from a human donor who donated a stem cell graft to a child with aplastic anemia. The material was PBMCs from the stem cell graft donor, obtained from the stem cell graft. Here the CDR3 DNA reads TGCAGTGCTAGAGGTGATACTAGCGGGAGAAATACGCAGTATTTT. This translates into CSARGDTSGRNTQYF.